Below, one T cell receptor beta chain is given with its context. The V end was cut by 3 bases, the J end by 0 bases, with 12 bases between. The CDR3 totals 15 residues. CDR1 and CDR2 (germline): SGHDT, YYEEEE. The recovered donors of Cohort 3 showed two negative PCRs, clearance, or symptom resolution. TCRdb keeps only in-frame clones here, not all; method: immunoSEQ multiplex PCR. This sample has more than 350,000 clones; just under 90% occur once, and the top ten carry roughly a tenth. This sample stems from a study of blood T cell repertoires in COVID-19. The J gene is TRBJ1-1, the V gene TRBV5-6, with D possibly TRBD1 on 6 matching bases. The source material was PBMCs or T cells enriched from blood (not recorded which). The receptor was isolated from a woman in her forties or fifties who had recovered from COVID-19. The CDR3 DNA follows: TGTGCCAGCAGCTCCGCTGGACAGATGAACACTGAAGCTTTCTTT. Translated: CASSSAGQMNTEAFF.